This record covers a single T cell receptor (beta chain). Antigen specificity is unknown. PCR primers comprised 60 Vbeta and 13 Jbeta primers. Per the original methods: Roughly 11 million shared chains were among approximately 87 million unique TCR beta chains counted in a later analysis. Using immunoSEQ multiplex PCR, the repertoire was profiled, and TCRdb retains in-frame clones only, with some absent. V and J calls and clone size are copied from that table; D and trimming were computed from the DNA. The repertoire holds over 150,000 clones, with approximately 78% as singletons. This sample was taken from a study of cytomegalovirus exposure and HLA in healthy donors. Turning to the study itself: Falling in the Caucasian-associated ancestry cluster were 81% of under 450 genotyped donors.

Regarding the study as a whole: In a later analysis, at a false discovery rate of 0.05, 16,951 TCR beta sequences were associated with HLA alleles.

Germline V gives CDR1 SNHLY, CDR2 FYNNEI. V lost 8 bases to trimming and J lost 2 bases; unmatched junction nucleotides: 11. This CDR3 spans 16 amino acids. Material: PBMCs. The receptor's source is a girl aged 2-15 years in good health and CMV-seropositive. The chain has TRBV2 and TRBJ2-2; the match to TRBD2 covers 7 bases. The CDR3 region is CASSFSGQDNTGELFF. The CDR3 DNA follows: TGTGCCAGCTCCTTTAGCGGGCAGGATAACACCGGGGAGCTGTTTTTT.